This entry lists 20 T cell receptor beta chains sequenced from one sample in a study of T cell responses to AZD1222 COVID-19 vaccine. Sequenced by immunoSEQ multiplex PCR; TCRdb stores in-frame clones only, minus some. Here the sample spans 95,000 to 120,000 clones, roughly nine tenths being singletons. Sample: peripheral blood, taken on day 0 of MenACWY control vaccination. These receptors all come from an adult in good health.

This sequence joins TRBV11-2 and TRBJ2-5; 11 bases align to TRBD1. This CDR3 is built from 15 residues. From germline, CDR1 is SGHAT and CDR2 FQNNGV. After removal of 1 base from V and 4 bases from J, the junction contained 2 bases not matched to a gene. CDR3 nucleotides: TGTGCCAGCAGCTTAGTAGGGACAGGGGGAGAGACCCAGTACTTC. Its protein is CASSLVGTGGETQYF.

This chain connects TRBV19 to TRBJ1-2, with unresolved D. This CDR3 region has 15 residues. Germline V gene lookup returns CDR1 LNHDA and CDR2 SQIVND (reference sequence). Trimming cost V 3 bases and J 1 base, with 12 bases left between them. For the CDR3, the DNA is TGTGCCAGTAGTATCTCGCCGGTGATTAACTATGGCTACACCTTC. This codes for CASSISPVINYGYTF.

The gene calls are TRBV6-1 and TRBJ1-6; D gene unclear. The CDR3 is 17 amino acids. Germline V CDR1 and CDR2: MNHNS, SASEGT. The V end was cut by 4 bases, the J end by 0 bases, with 13 bases between. The DNA of the CDR3 is TGTGCCAGCAGTGTGAAGGGCAGGAGCTCCTATAATTCACCCCTCCACTTT. As protein: CASSVKGRSSYNSPLHF.

The chain carries TRBV7-8 and TRBJ2-3; the match to TRBD1 covers 8 bases. The V gene end was trimmed by 5 bases and the J gene end by 3 bases; junction bases not matched to a gene: 7. This CDR3 spans 15 amino acids. Germline assignment: CDR1 SGHVS and CDR2 FQNEAQ. The CDR3 nucleotides read TGTGCCAGCAGCCGAGGACAGGGTCGTACAGATACGCAGTATTTT. This sequence encodes CASSRGQGRTDTQYF.

The chain links TRBV4-3 to TRBJ1-2; D unresolved. Deletions cut 0 bases from V and 5 bases from J, with 13 bases between. Germline lookup yields CDR1 LGHNA and CDR2 YSLEER. The CDR3 runs 15 residues. The CDR3 DNA reads TGCGCCAGCAGCCAAGATTTGGCAGCATCATATGGCTACACCTTC. Translated: CASSQDLAASYGYTF.

The chain combines TRBV19 with TRBJ1-5; maybe TRBD1 (6 bases). Germline CDR1 reads LNHDA; CDR2 reads SQIVND (reference sequence). The CDR3 runs to 15 residues. The germline V and J ends were trimmed by 3 bases and 7 bases, with 16 bases remaining between them. The CDR3 protein is CASSITRGALQPQHF. CDR3 sequence (DNA): TGTGCCAGTAGTATCACCAGGGGCGCGTTGCAGCCCCAGCATTTT.

This chain joins TRBV7-2 and TRBJ2-3, with 14 bases lining up with TRBD2. The V and J ends lost 3 bases and 4 bases, in that order; junction bases with no gene match: 9. Germline V gene sequence: CDR1 SGHTA, CDR2 FQGNSA. The CDR3 length is 18 residues. This chain's CDR3 is CASSFPRLAGGRSDTQYF. For the CDR3, the DNA is TGTGCCAGCAGCTTTCCCCGACTAGCGGGGGGGCGGTCAGATACGCAGTATTTT. Using reference TRBV7-2 and TRBJ2-3 for the parts outside the CDR3, the full variable domain is GAGVSQSPSNKVTEKGKDVELRCDPISGHTALYWYRQSLGQGLEFLIYFQGNSAPDKSGLPSDRFSAERTGGSVSTLTIQRTQQEDSAVYLCASSFPRLAGGRSDTQYFGPGTRLTVL.

The chain has TRBV6-5 and TRBJ2-7; tentative D call: TRBD1 (6 bases). CDR1 and CDR2 (germline): MNHEY, SVGAGI. The V end lost 5 bases, the J end lost 9 bases, and 20 bases lay between the germline ends. The CDR3 has 14 residues. The CDR3 region is CASSQKQGFLGQYF. As DNA, the CDR3 is TGTGCCAGCAGTCAAAAACAGGGATTCCTGGGGCAGTACTTC.

The chain is built from TRBV29-1 and TRBJ1-1; D is possibly TRBD1 (5 bases). In germline, CDR1 is SQVTM, CDR2 ANQGSEA. This CDR3 contains 13 residues. Trimming pared 4 bases from V and 1 base from J, leaving 10 bases between. CDR3 sequence (DNA): TGCAGCGTTGTGAAGGGGCGGAACACTGAAGCTTTCTTT. Translating it yields CSVVKGRNTEAFF.

The CDR3 DNA is TGCGCCAGCAGCCAAGTCGCGGGACAGCTTAATGAAAAACTGTTTTTT. Amino acid sequence: CASSQVAGQLNEKLFF. The V and J genes are TRBV4-1 and TRBJ1-4, with 7 bases matching TRBD1. J was trimmed by 4 bases and V by 1 base; bases with no gene match: 6. Per the germline V gene, CDR1 is MGHRA and CDR2 is YSYEKL. The length of the CDR3 is 16 residues.

V usage is TRBV7-2 and J usage is TRBJ1-1; weak D call: TRBD1 (6 bases). Germline V gene lookup returns CDR1 SGHTA and CDR2 FQGNSA. CDR3 size: 12 residues. The ends were cut back, 5 bases at V and 7 bases at J, with 11 bases in the middle. The chain's CDR3 is CASSPTGIEAFF. As DNA, the CDR3 is TGTGCCAGCAGCCCTACAGGGATTGAAGCTTTCTTT.

The chain links TRBV10-2 to TRBJ1-1, with 9 bases fitting TRBD1. The CDR3 loop spans 15 amino acids. Looked up from germline, CDR1 is WSHSY and CDR2 is SAAADI. V lost 3 bases, J lost 3 bases, and 5 bases stayed unmatched. The CDR3, as DNA: TGCGCCAGCAGTGATTACAGGGGGCCTCACACTGAAGCTTTCTTT. It codes for CASSDYRGPHTEAFF.

The chain joins TRBV6-5 to TRBJ2-7, with D possibly TRBD2 on 6 matching bases. The germline CDR1 and CDR2 sequences are MNHEY and SVGAGI. This CDR3 comprises 16 residues. V was shortened by 0 bases and J by 1 base, with 13 bases between the two germline ends. In DNA, the CDR3 is TGTGCCAGCAGTTACTCGCCGGGCGGGATATCCTACGAGCAGTACTTC. This gives the protein CASSYSPGGISYEQYF.

The V and J genes are TRBV7-9 and TRBJ1-1; unclear D gene. V lost 0 bases, J lost 13 bases, and 21 bases lay in between. The CDR3 contains 15 residues. Germline loops: CDR1 SEHNR, CDR2 FQNEAQ (reference sequence). The CDR3 loop reads CASSLALTLSPGGFF. Here the CDR3 DNA reads TGTGCCAGCAGCTTAGCACTCACACTTTCCCCCGGTGGTTTCTTT.

The chain employs TRBV6-5 and TRBJ1-1; the match to TRBD1 covers 8 bases. The CDR3 contains 15 residues. CDR1 MNHEY and CDR2 SVGAGI come from the germline V gene. Trimming cost V 6 bases and J 7 bases; bases outside gene matches: 13. The CDR3 spells CASSDRGRVRGEAFF. The CDR3 bases are TGTGCCAGCAGCGACAGGGGAAGGGTAAGGGGTGAAGCTTTCTTT.

The J gene is TRBJ1-2, the V gene TRBV6-2 or TRBV6-3, with D perhaps TRBD1 (5 bases). CDR1 and CDR2 from the germline V gene are MNHEY and SVGEGT. The CDR3 has 14 amino acids. The V end was cut by 6 bases, the J end by 5 bases, with 16 bases between. In DNA form, the CDR3 reads TGTGCCAGCAGCCGGGACTCCCGGGCGTATGGCTACACCTTC. Translated, it gives CASSRDSRAYGYTF.

The chain is built from TRBV5-4 and TRBJ1-4; D remains ambiguous. The CDR3 loop spans 14 amino acids. Deletions cut 1 base from V and 5 bases from J, with 9 bases between. Germline V gives CDR1 SGHNT, CDR2 YYREEE (reference sequence). CDR3 loop: CASSLSLSNEKLFF. DNA for the CDR3: TGTGCCAGCAGCTTGTCTCTTTCGAATGAAAAACTGTTTTTT.

The V and J genes are TRBV5-1 and TRBJ1-2, with 9 bases identical to TRBD1. J gave up 5 bases and V 4 bases, and 6 bases lay outside the gene matches. Germline V lookup: CDR1 SGHRS, CDR2 YFSETQ. The CDR3 is made up of 14 amino acids. CDR3 nucleotide sequence: TGCGCCAGCAGCCCGGACAGGGGTGGGTATGGCTACACCTTC. Translated, it gives CASSPDRGGYGYTF. Full variable domain (missing parts from reference TRBV5-1 and TRBJ1-2): KAGVTQTPRYLIKTRGQQVTLSCSPISGHRSVSWYQQTPGQGLQFLFEYFSETQRNKGNFPGRFSGRQFSNSRSEMNVSTLELGDSALYLCASSPDRGGYGYTFGSGTRLTVV.

This clone has only one observation. This chain connects TRBV19 to TRBJ2-1; the match to TRBD2 covers 8 bases. CDR3 length: 15 residues. Trimming removed 0 bases from V and 9 bases from J; junction bases left unmatched: 7. In germline, CDR1 is LNHDA, CDR2 SQIVND (reference sequence). The CDR3 spells CASSIEGGGTGEQFF. The CDR3 DNA reads TGTGCCAGTAGTATAGAAGGCGGGGGGACCGGTGAGCAGTTCTTC.

This clone was recorded only once. This sequence joins TRBV11-2 and TRBJ1-3; the D gene is possibly TRBD1 (6 bases). Deletions cut 2 bases from V and 2 bases from J, with 13 bases between. From germline, CDR1 is SGHAT and CDR2 FQNNGV. CDR3 size: 16 residues. The CDR3 DNA reads as TGTGCCAGCAGCTTACTACAGGGTACGACTGGAAACACCATATATTTT. This sequence encodes CASSLLQGTTGNTIYF.